Following are 24 T cell receptor beta chains from one sample sequenced in a study of blood T cell repertoires in COVID-19. Libraries were prepared by immunoSEQ multiplex PCR; TCRdb keeps only in-frame clonotypes and omits some of them. The sample holds about 100,000 clones, almost 90% seen once. Sequences were obtained from peripheral blood. These receptors were collected from a human donor in a cohort sampled during active COVID-19.

V usage is TRBV6-5 and J usage is TRBJ1-1; D ambiguous. V lost 5 bases and J lost 1, with 5 bases in between. This CDR3 is built from 12 residues. Germline CDR1 and CDR2: MNHEY and SVGAGI. For the CDR3, the DNA is TGTGCCAGCAGTCGGGGGAACACTGAAGCTTTCTTT. As protein: CASSRGNTEAFF.

This sequence joins TRBV15 and TRBJ2-5; D is possibly TRBD1 (5 bases). Germline lookup yields CDR1 LNHNV and CDR2 YYDKDF (reference sequence). V gave up 0 bases and J gave up 6 bases, with 14 bases separating them. This CDR3 spans 15 amino acids. CDR3 loop: CATSRERITGQTQYF. The CDR3, as DNA: TGTGCCACCAGCAGAGAGAGAATTACAGGACAGACCCAGTACTTC.

The chain uses TRBV28 and TRBJ2-4; 7 positions agree with TRBD2. Trimming removed 5 bases from V and 7 bases from J; junction bases left unmatched: 14. This CDR3 is built from 16 residues. The germline gives CDR1 MDHEN, CDR2 SYDVKM. The CDR3 reads CASSPIASSGLNIQYF. In DNA, the CDR3 is TGTGCCAGCAGTCCGATCGCGTCTAGCGGCCTGAACATTCAGTACTTC.

This chain connects TRBV27 to TRBJ2-6; maybe TRBD2 (6 bases). CDR3 length: 19 residues. Trimming cost V 4 bases and J 2 bases, with 21 bases left between them. Per germline, CDR1 MNHEY and CDR2 SMNVEV (reference sequence). The CDR3 protein is CASSSGTPSRGTGANVLTF. The CDR3 DNA follows: TGTGCCAGCAGTTCCGGGACCCCCAGTCGGGGGACTGGGGCCAACGTCCTGACTTTC. Full variable domain (outside the CDR3, taken from reference TRBV27 and TRBJ2-6): EAQVTQNPRYLITVTGKKLTVTCSQNMNHEYMSWYRQDPGLGLRQIYYSMNVEVTDKGDVPEGYKVSRKEKRNFPLILESPSPNQTSLYFCASSSGTPSRGTGANVLTFGAGSRLTVL.

This chain connects TRBV7-2 to TRBJ2-7; 8 nucleotides line up with TRBD1. Germline V gene sequence: CDR1 SGHTA, CDR2 FQGNSA. The CDR3 runs to 15 residues. V dropped 0 bases and J dropped 3; count of bases not matched to a gene: 4. The CDR3 here is CASSLAQGASYEQYF. CDR3 nucleotides: TGTGCCAGCAGCTTAGCTCAGGGGGCGAGCTACGAGCAGTACTTC.

This clone has more than one count but fewer than ten. The CDR3, as DNA: TGTGCCAGCAATTTTGGAACTAGCATTGGCTACGAGCAGTACTTC. It codes for CASNFGTSIGYEQYF. The chain carries TRBV2 and TRBJ2-7, with a possible D match to TRBD2 (6 bases). This CDR3 has 15 amino acids. Trimming took off 7 bases at V and 3 bases at J, with 19 bases between the two ends. Germline V gives CDR1 SNHLY, CDR2 FYNNEI.

The rearrangement uses TRBV6-6 and TRBJ2-5, with D unresolved. V gave up 0 bases and J gave up 2 bases, with 10 bases separating them. This CDR3 region has 15 residues. Per the germline V gene, CDR1 is MNHNY and CDR2 is SVGAGI (reference sequence). Here the CDR3 reads CASSYSPIAQETQYF. In DNA, the CDR3 is TGTGCCAGCAGTTACTCCCCTATTGCACAAGAGACCCAGTACTTC.

The chain is built from TRBV6-5 and TRBJ2-2; 13 bases match TRBD2. V shed 6 bases and J 7 bases; nucleotides not matched to a gene: 5. The germline V gene encodes CDR1 MNHEY and CDR2 SVGAGI. The CDR3 contains 15 residues. The CDR3 here is CASSGLAGVGGELFF. Written as DNA, the CDR3 is TGTGCCAGCAGCGGACTAGCGGGAGTCGGCGGGGAGCTGTTTTTT.

The gene calls are TRBV2 and TRBJ2-7; the D is unclear. V was trimmed by 6 bases and J by 6 bases, leaving 9 bases between them. The germline V gene encodes CDR1 SNHLY and CDR2 FYNNEI. The CDR3 has 11 amino acids. In DNA, the CDR3 is TGTGCCAGCAGAGTCCTACTCGAGCAGTACTTC. Its translation is CASRVLLEQYF.

The CDR3 nucleotides read TGTGCCAGCAGTCCTCTCGCAGGGACAAATCAGCCCCAGCATTTT. This translates into CASSPLAGTNQPQHF. The chain couples TRBV28 to TRBJ1-5; maybe TRBD1 (6 bases). The CDR3 has 15 residues. V gave up 5 bases and J gave up 4 bases, with 15 bases separating them. CDR1 MDHEN and CDR2 SYDVKM come from the germline V gene.

The V and J genes are TRBV10-3 and TRBJ2-1; tentatively, D is TRBD1 (6 bases). In germline, CDR1 is ENHRY, CDR2 SYGVKD. The CDR3 has 15 residues. The ends were cut back, 6 bases at V and 6 bases at J, with 18 bases in the middle. Here the CDR3 DNA reads TGTGCCATCAGCCGCCGGGACAAGGGCCTCAATGAGCAGTTCTTC. This translates into CAISRRDKGLNEQFF.

The chain has TRBV5-1 and TRBJ1-4; 9 nucleotides match TRBD1. CDR3 length: 14 amino acids. Germline values: CDR1 SGHRS, CDR2 YFSETQ. With V trimmed by 4 bases and J by 8 bases, 6 bases remained unmatched. CDR3 DNA sequence: TGCGCCAGCAGCCTAGGGACAGGGAACGAAAAACTGTTTTTT. It specifies CASSLGTGNEKLFF. Full variable domain (outside the CDR3, taken from reference TRBV5-1 and TRBJ1-4): KAGVTQTPRYLIKTRGQQVTLSCSPISGHRSVSWYQQTPGQGLQFLFEYFSETQRNKGNFPGRFSGRQFSNSRSEMNVSTLELGDSALYLCASSLGTGNEKLFFGSGTQLSVL.

The V and J genes are TRBV29-1 and TRBJ1-1; no reliable D call. The CDR3 has 15 amino acids. Trimming took off 7 bases at V and 0 bases at J, with 18 bases between the two ends. In germline, CDR1 is SQVTM, CDR2 ANQGSEA. In DNA form, the CDR3 reads TGCAGCGGGCGCGGTTTCAATATTGTGAACACTGAAGCTTTCTTT. Its protein product is CSGRGFNIVNTEAFF. The full variable domain, in which reference TRBV29-1 and TRBJ1-1 provide the parts outside the CDR3, is SAVISQKPSRDICQRGTSLTIQCQVDSQVTMMFWYRQQPGQSLTLIATANQGSEATYESGFVIDKFPISRPNLTFSTLTVSNMSPEDSSIYLCSGRGFNIVNTEAFFGQGTRLTVV.

The rearrangement uses TRBV11-3 and TRBJ2-1; 11 positions agree with TRBD1. Germline V gene sequence: CDR1 SGHNT, CDR2 YENEEA. This CDR3 contains 16 residues. The trim removed 1 base at V and 3 bases at J, leaving 2 bases unmatched. CDR3 coding DNA: TGTGCCAGCAGCTTAGCCGGGACAGGGGGCTACAATGAGCAGTTCTTC. It translates to CASSLAGTGGYNEQFF.

The chain uses TRBV18 and TRBJ1-2; D uncertain. Germline CDR1 and CDR2: KGHSH and LQKENI. The CDR3 runs 14 residues. The ends were cut back, 4 bases at V and 4 bases at J, with 13 bases in the middle. The CDR3 is CASSLQDGVYGYTF. The CDR3 DNA follows: TGTGCCAGCTCACTTCAAGACGGGGTCTATGGCTACACCTTC.

The chain couples TRBV12-3 or TRBV12-4 to TRBJ2-5; tentatively, D is TRBD2 (5 bases). CDR3 length equals 13 residues. V was trimmed by 7 bases and J by 2 bases, leaving 11 bases between them. CDR3 DNA sequence: TGTGCCAGCACTCCACGGGGACAAGAGACCCAGTACTTC. Encoded protein: CASTPRGQETQYF.

The chain carries TRBV19 and TRBJ2-2; 11 positions match TRBD1. The V segment lost 11 bases and the J segment 4 bases; nucleotides outside the gene matches: 6. This CDR3 has 14 residues. CDR1 is LNHDA, CDR2 SQIVND, per germline (reference sequence). The CDR3 DNA reads as TGTGCCTCCGGACAGGGGGCGCGCACCGGGGAGCTGTTTTTT. It specifies CASGQGARTGELFF.

The V gene is TRBV4-1, the J gene TRBJ2-5; 10 bases are shared with TRBD2. Germline CDR1 MGHRA, CDR2 YSYEKL. There are 15 residues in the CDR3. The V segment lost 4 bases and the J segment 2 bases; nucleotides outside the gene matches: 4. This chain's CDR3 is CASSPEGLAQETQYF. Written as DNA, the CDR3 is TGCGCCAGCAGCCCAGAGGGACTAGCGCAAGAGACCCAGTACTTC.

V and J are TRBV4-1 and TRBJ1-3; 8 bases fit TRBD1. Germline V lookup: CDR1 MGHRA, CDR2 YSYEKL. The CDR3 has 17 residues. V trimming: 6 bases; J trimming: 2 bases; junction bases outside the gene matches: 12. CDR3 amino acids: CASSHEGQGRPGNTIYF. In DNA form, the CDR3 reads TGCGCCAGCAGTCACGAAGGACAGGGTCGTCCTGGAAACACCATATATTTT.

The chain joins TRBV7-9 to TRBJ2-1; 14 bases agree with TRBD2. The CDR3 is made up of 18 amino acids. Germline CDR1 is SEHNR and CDR2 is FQNEAQ (reference sequence). J gave up 8 bases and V 5 bases, and 14 bases lay outside the gene matches. The CDR3 reads CASSPQGLAGGSNYEQFF. In nucleotides, the CDR3 is TGTGCCAGCAGCCCGCAAGGACTAGCGGGAGGTTCGAACTATGAGCAGTTCTTC.

This chain connects TRBV3-1 (or the pseudogene TRBV3-2) to TRBJ2-7, with 8 bases fitting TRBD1. V was clipped by 4 bases and J by 12 bases; unmatched bases: 5. CDR3 size: 11 residues. Germline CDR1 LGHDT, CDR2 YNNKEL (reference sequence). The CDR3 loop reads CASSPGQGLYF. The CDR3 nucleotides are TGTGCCAGCAGCCCAGGACAGGGTCTGTACTTC.

V usage is TRBV18 and J usage is TRBJ2-7; D might be TRBD1 (6 bases). Trimming removed 5 bases from V and 0 bases from J, with 23 bases in between. The germline V gene has CDR1 KGHSH and CDR2 LQKENI. The CDR3 is made up of 18 amino acids. The CDR3 here is CASSALPSQGLSSYEQYF. The CDR3 DNA reads TGTGCCAGCTCAGCCCTACCCTCACAGGGCCTGAGCTCCTACGAGCAGTACTTC. The full variable domain, in which reference TRBV18 and TRBJ2-7 provide the parts outside the CDR3, is NAGVMQNPRHLVRRRGQEARLRCSPMKGHSHVYWYRQLPEEGLKFMVYLQKENIIDESGMPKERFSAEFPKEGPSILRIQQVVRGDSAAYFCASSALPSQGLSSYEQYFGPGTRLTVT.

The chain is built from TRBV7-2 and TRBJ2-7, with 7 bases identical to TRBD2. CDR3 length: 15 residues. Germline CDR1 and CDR2: SGHTA and FQGNSA. The V and J ends lost 6 bases and 4 bases, in that order; junction bases with no gene match: 12. CDR3 residues: CASSQTGGSGYEQYF. CDR3 coding DNA: TGTGCCAGCAGTCAGACGGGCGGGAGTGGTTACGAGCAGTACTTC.

This sequence joins TRBV6-5 and TRBJ2-2; no reliable D call. The germline V gene has CDR1 MNHEY and CDR2 SVGAGI. Trimming took 9 bases from V and 1 from J, leaving 12 bases between them. This CDR3 is built from 14 residues. CDR3 amino acids: CASRGYGNTGELFF. CDR3 bases: TGTGCCAGTCGAGGATACGGGAACACCGGGGAGCTGTTTTTT.